Below, 27 T cell receptor beta chains from the same sample are listed, as sequenced in a study of T cells in Graves' hyperthyroidism and ophthalmopathy. Researchers took RNA transcripts and amplified the TCR beta CDR3 regions from them. An initial round of RT-PCR targeting the TCR CDR3 relied on the HTBI primer set. MiXCR was run by TCRdb on the multiplex PCR reads, yielding one entry per CDR3 protein. The sample shows hundreds of thousands of distinct CDR3 sequences, over 35% of them seen only once. Material for sequencing was blood. These receptors were obtained from a man between 18 and 29 years old with Graves' hyperthyroidism.

This chain joins TRBV12-3 or TRBV12-4 and TRBJ1-2; no firm D call. This CDR3 spans 15 amino acids. Trimming pared 8 bases from V and 2 bases from J, leaving 18 bases between. CDR3 nucleotide sequence: TGTGCCAGCGGCGGGGATGGAAGCACCAACTATGGCTACACCTTC. Amino acid sequence: CASGGDGSTNYGYTF.

There are many counts of this clonotype. The J gene is TRBJ1-1, the V gene TRBV29-1, with 10 bases fitting TRBD1. The CDR3 spans 14 residues. Germline loops: CDR1 SQVTM, CDR2 ANQGSEA. V gave up 7 bases and J gave up 1 base; unmatched junction bases: 6. CDR3 residues: CSAVTGGRNTEAFF. The CDR3, as DNA: TGCAGCGCTGTGACAGGGGGCCGGAACACTGAAGCTTTCTTT. The full variable domain, rest sourced from reference TRBV29-1 and TRBJ1-1, is SAVISQKPSRDICQRGTSLTIQCQVDSQVTMMFWYRQQPGQSLTLIATANQGSEATYESGFVIDKFPISRPNLTFSTLTVSNMSPEDSSIYLCSAVTGGRNTEAFFGQGTRLTVV.

V gene TRBV7-1 combines with J gene TRBJ1-1; no definite D call. TRBV7-1 is identified as an open reading frame with a role that is uncertain. V was trimmed by 11 bases and J by 1 base, leaving 11 bases between them. This CDR3 has 12 amino acids. The CDR3 region is CALIAANTEAFF. CDR3 in DNA: TGTGCCCTAATAGCCGCGAACACTGAAGCTTTCTTT.

This clonotype has ten or more counts. This chain joins TRBV10-2 and TRBJ1-4; unclear D gene. The germline CDR1 and CDR2 sequences are WSHSY and SAAADI. CDR3 length: 14 residues. Trimming left V 5 bases short and J 7 bases short, with 14 bases between. CDR3 region: CASSTLGWGEKLFF. In DNA form, the CDR3 reads TGCGCCAGCAGTACTCTGGGTTGGGGTGAAAAACTGTTTTTT.

This sequence joins TRBV7-9 and TRBJ2-7, with D maybe TRBD1 (6 bases). Trimming took 3 bases from V and 7 from J, leaving 22 bases between them. The CDR3 has 16 amino acids. CDR1 is SEHNR and CDR2 is FQNEAQ in the germline V gene (reference sequence). CDR3 DNA: TGTGCCAGCAGCTTCATTCCCGGGCAGGGGTTGAATGAGCAGTACTTC. Its protein product is CASSFIPGQGLNEQYF.

This sequence joins TRBV29-1 and TRBJ1-2, with D uncertain. V lost 4 bases to trimming and J lost 12 bases, with 9 bases between them. Per germline, CDR1 SQVTM and CDR2 ANQGSEA. The CDR3 consists of 9 residues. The CDR3 spells CSVVSGNTF. In DNA, the CDR3 is TGCAGCGTTGTATCGGGGAACACCTTC.

Here the CDR3 DNA reads TGTGCCACCAGCAGAGGACAGGGAATGGAGCCCCAGTACTTC. It codes for CATSRGQGMEPQYF. The J gene is TRBJ2-5, the V gene TRBV15, with TRBD1 identical over 7 bases. This CDR3 spans 14 amino acids. Germline V gene lookup returns CDR1 LNHNV and CDR2 YYDKDF (reference sequence). With V trimmed by 1 base and J by 9 bases, 8 bases remained unmatched.

This clonotype showed up just a few times. The rearrangement uses TRBV9 and TRBJ2-5; 12 bases are a match to TRBD2. The junction had 12 bases not matched to a gene; V was cut back by 7 bases and J by 2 bases. The CDR3 sequence is 17 residues long. Germline V CDR1 and CDR2: SGDLS, YYNGEE. CDR3 sequence (DNA): TGTGCCAGCTCACCACTCCGACTAGCGGGGGATCAAGAGACCCAGTACTTC. Protein product: CASSPLRLAGDQETQYF.

The table lists this clonotype with many counts. The chain uses TRBV7-2 and TRBJ1-5; D is possibly TRBD1 (5 bases). V was pared by 1 base and J by 6 bases, with 10 bases between. The CDR3 sequence is 14 residues long. From germline, CDR1 is SGHTA and CDR2 FQGNSA. In DNA, the CDR3 is TGTGCCAGCAGCTTAGGGGGGTTTAGTCAGCCCCAGCATTTT. Translated, it gives CASSLGGFSQPQHF.

This clonotype was recorded a few times. The chain links TRBV20-1 to TRBJ2-7, with 9 bases fitting TRBD2. The CDR3 contains 14 residues. Germline assignment: CDR1 DFQATT and CDR2 SNEGSKA (reference sequence). V shed 5 bases and J 3 bases; nucleotides not matched to a gene: 8. The CDR3, as DNA: TGCAGTGCTCCTGGGACTAGCTCCTACTACGAGCAGTACTTC. It codes for CSAPGTSSYYEQYF.

This clonotype was seen ten or more times. This chain joins TRBV29-1 and TRBJ2-3, with a weak D call TRBD2 (5 bases). CDR3 size: 15 residues. Trimming took 6 bases from V and 5 from J, leaving 21 bases between them. Germline V gene sequence: CDR1 SQVTM, CDR2 ANQGSEA. The CDR3 DNA reads TGCAGCGTGAGACGGGCAGACGGAGGCGGAGATACGCAGTATTTT. The encoded protein is CSVRRADGGGDTQYF.

The chain combines TRBV7-2 with TRBJ1-2, with 9 bases fitting TRBD1. This CDR3 region has 15 residues. J gave up 2 bases and V 5 bases, and 6 bases lay outside the gene matches. In germline, CDR1 is SGHTA, CDR2 FQGNSA. This CDR3 reads CASSQAGTGNYGYTF. CDR3 nucleotide sequence: TGTGCCAGCAGCCAAGCCGGGACAGGGAACTATGGCTACACCTTC. The full variable domain, rest sourced from reference TRBV7-2 and TRBJ1-2, is GAGVSQSPSNKVTEKGKDVELRCDPISGHTALYWYRQSLGQGLEFLIYFQGNSAPDKSGLPSDRFSAERTGGSVSTLTIQRTQQEDSAVYLCASSQAGTGNYGYTFGSGTRLTVV.

The sample holds many counts of this clonotype. This chain connects TRBV7-2 to TRBJ2-7, with D unclear. CDR1 and CDR2 from the germline V gene are SGHTA and FQGNSA. CDR3 length equals 13 residues. Trimming shortened V by 4 bases and J by 5 bases, and 12 bases separated the two germline ends. CDR3 DNA sequence: TGTGCCAGCAGCTCGACACGCGCCAACGAGCAGTACTTC. It specifies CASSSTRANEQYF.

The rearrangement joins TRBV4-2 to TRBJ1-1, with 7 bases identical to TRBD1. V was clipped by 5 bases and J by 3 bases; unmatched bases: 9. There are 15 residues in the CDR3. Germline values: CDR1 LGHNA, CDR2 YNFKEQ. The CDR3 here is CASSLEVTGDTEAFF. The CDR3 DNA is TGTGCCAGCAGCTTGGAGGTAACAGGGGACACTGAAGCTTTCTTT.

This clonotype appeared many times. The CDR3 spells CASSADRAGELFF. CDR3 DNA sequence: TGTGCCAGCAGCGCAGACAGGGCCGGGGAGCTGTTTTTT. V is TRBV11-2 and J is TRBJ2-2, with TRBD1 identical over 7 bases. Germline CDR1 and CDR2: SGHAT and FQNNGV. J gave up 6 bases and V 5 bases, and 3 bases lay outside the gene matches. This CDR3 contains 13 residues.

The CDR3, as DNA: TGTGCCAGCAGCTCGAGTAGACGGCCCGAAGAAGCTTTCTTT. Translation gives CASSSSRRPEEAFF. The chain couples TRBV9 to TRBJ1-1, with D hard to call. From germline, CDR1 is SGDLS and CDR2 YYNGEE. The CDR3 extends over 14 amino acids. Between the trimmed V and J ends, which lost 4 bases and 8 bases, there was a span of 18 bases.

The chain is built from TRBV12-3 or TRBV12-4 and TRBJ2-5; D is undetermined. V was trimmed by 6 bases and J by 4 bases, leaving 12 bases between them. The CDR3 length is 13 residues. CDR3 protein: CASRPLIGETQYF. CDR3 in DNA: TGTGCCAGCAGGCCTCTTATAGGAGAGACCCAGTACTTC.

This clonotype has ten or more counts. This sequence joins TRBV19 and TRBJ1-5; D gene uncertain. Germline V gene sequence: CDR1 LNHDA, CDR2 SQIVND (reference sequence). The V and J ends lost 11 bases and 6 bases respectively, with 8 bases between them. This CDR3 spans 10 amino acids. CDR3 loop: CAGGVQPQHF. CDR3 DNA sequence: TGTGCCGGCGGGGTTCAGCCCCAGCATTTT.

The V gene is TRBV9, the J gene TRBJ2-7, with 8 bases matching TRBD1. The length of the CDR3 is 15 residues. Trimming cost V 4 bases and J 3 bases; bases outside gene matches: 9. The germline gives CDR1 SGDLS, CDR2 YYNGEE. CDR3 protein: CASSPMGQASYEQYF. The CDR3 bases are TGTGCCAGCAGCCCCATGGGACAGGCGAGCTACGAGCAGTACTTC.

The chain links TRBV5-1 to TRBJ2-2; TRBD1 matches at 8 bases. The CDR3 is 16 amino acids. Unmatched junction bases numbered 5, after V lost 0 bases and J lost 4 bases. Germline V gene data show CDR1 as SGHRS and CDR2 as YFSETQ. This CDR3 reads CASSLGQGASTGELFF. DNA for the CDR3: TGCGCCAGCAGCTTGGGCCAGGGGGCGAGCACCGGGGAGCTGTTTTTT.

This clonotype was found many times. The chain employs TRBV10-3 and TRBJ1-1; 9 nucleotides agree with TRBD1. Looked up from germline, CDR1 is ENHRY and CDR2 is SYGVKD. The CDR3 contains 12 residues. V gave up 8 bases and J gave up 8 bases; unmatched junction bases: 6. CDR3 sequence: CAIGDRVEEAFF. The CDR3 region has the DNA TGTGCCATCGGGGACAGGGTGGAGGAAGCTTTCTTT.

V is TRBV20-1 and J is TRBJ2-5; 13 bases are shared with TRBD2. CDR1 is DFQATT and CDR2 is SNEGSKA in the germline V gene (reference sequence). The CDR3 covers 17 residues. The V segment lost 2 bases and the J segment 4 bases; nucleotides outside the gene matches: 10. The CDR3 loop reads CSARSLKLAGGLETQYF. CDR3 sequence (DNA): TGCAGTGCTAGATCCCTGAAACTAGCGGGGGGGTTAGAGACCCAGTACTTC.

This clonotype was found a few times. One junction end disagrees with the germline gene, perhaps due to a read error. V is TRBV5-1 and J is TRBJ1-4, with 8 bases lining up with TRBD1. The CDR3 has 13 residues. From germline, CDR1 is SGHRS and CDR2 YFSETQ. In DNA, the CDR3 is TGCACCAGCAGCTTACCAGGGGGCGAAAAACTGTTTTTT. Translating it yields CTSSLPGGEKLFF.

V is TRBV20-1 and J is TRBJ2-6; D might be TRBD1 (6 bases). The V gene lost 2 bases and the J gene lost 10 bases, with 9 bases spanning the gap. Germline loops: CDR1 DFQATT, CDR2 SNEGSKA (reference sequence). The CDR3 spans 12 residues. For the CDR3, the DNA is TGCAGTGCTAGAATGAGGGGGAACGTCCTGACTTTC. Translated: CSARMRGNVLTF.

As for this clonotype: A much larger clonotype is one base distant, so this may be a read error. The chain employs TRBV19 and TRBJ1-1; D is undetermined. The germline CDR1 and CDR2 sequences are LNHDA and SQIVND (reference sequence). The length of the CDR3 is 11 residues. Here the CDR3 DNA reads TGTGCCGGTAGTATAGGCGTAGAAGCTTTCTTT. This gives the protein CAGSIGVEAFF.

This clonotype was observed at least ten times. The gene calls are TRBV29-1 and TRBJ1-1; no reliable D call. Germline V gives CDR1 SQVTM, CDR2 ANQGSEA. V was cut by 3 bases and J by 6 bases, with 14 bases left in between. The CDR3 contains 13 residues. The CDR3 DNA reads as TGCAGCGTTGAGGATGGCGAGTTGGCTGAAGCTTTCTTT. Its protein product is CSVEDGELAEAFF.

This clonotype was picked up many times. The chain carries TRBV2 and TRBJ1-3, with D unclear. The V and J ends lost 1 base and 4 bases respectively, with 2 bases between them. CDR1 is SNHLY, CDR2 FYNNEI, per germline. The CDR3 has 12 residues. Here the CDR3 DNA reads TGTGCCAGCAGTGAAGTGGGAAACACCATATATTTT. Protein sequence: CASSEVGNTIYF. The full variable domain, its missing parts supplied by reference TRBV2 and TRBJ1-3, is EPEVTQTPSHQVTQMGQEVILRCVPISNHLYFYWYRQILGQKVEFLVSFYNNEISEKSEIFDDQFSVERPDGSNFTLKIRSTKLEDSAMYFCASSEVGNTIYFGEGSWLTVV.